The sample holds a few counts of the clone carrying this TCR beta chain. Its antigen is unknown. Germline values: CDR1 SEHNR, CDR2 FQNEAQ (reference sequence). Trimming removed 4 bases from V and 5 bases from J, with 13 bases in between. CDR3 size: 14 residues. The data are from a study of T-cell reconstitution after alpha-beta-depleted transplantation in children. The study, taken as a whole, reports: Two months or so post-transplant, alpha-beta T cells reportedly derived from several hundred expanded graft clones. A year post-transplant, T-cell counts and diversity derived mostly from newly produced T cells.

For TCRbeta, the library was prepared with unique molecular identifiers. MiXCR, run by TCRdb on the PCR reads, gives a single entry per CDR3 protein. The sample records 280,000 or so distinct CDR3 sequences, around a tenth being singletons. This chain joins TRBV7-9 and TRBJ2-3, with D possibly being TRBD2 (5 bases). The sequencing here drew on peripheral blood, taken 180 days after TCRalphabeta/CD19-depleted stem cell transplant. The TCR was taken from a male patient aged 2 to 9 who had a stem cell transplant for chronic granulomatous disease, so the T cells may come from the graft donor. For the CDR3, the DNA is TGTGCCAGCAGCTCCTTAGCGACCGGAGATACGCAGTATTTT. Its translation is CASSSLATGDTQYF.